The T cell receptor (beta chain) described here comes from a study of T cells in Graves' hyperthyroidism and ophthalmopathy (dated by TCRdb to the late 2010s). Study-wide context: Peripheral blood samples were taken at initial diagnosis, before any treatment was given. To identify distinguishing TCR V-J signatures, a discovery cohort of about a hundred patients was used, comprising 43 with Graves' ophthalmopathy and 57 with stable Graves' hyperthyroidism. Prospective prediction of ophthalmopathy was tested in an independent validation cohort consisting of 18 hyperthyroidism patients and around 17 patients who later progressed to ophthalmopathy. The roughly 100 discovery patients were randomly divided into training and test sets at a 7:3 ratio. In six Graves' hyperthyroidism patients, the study also compared T-cell repertoires from thyroid tissue with T-cell repertoires from blood. Following sampling, methimazole starting at 30 mg daily was given to hyperthyroidism patients, and high-dose intravenous methylprednisolone was given to ophthalmopathy patients. The paper reports TCR Vbeta CDR3 sequencing of roughly 140 peripheral blood samples: 40 or so ophthalmopathy, some 80 hyperthyroidism and around 17 progressor patients. The paper as a whole reports these results and caveats: No statistical method was used to set the sample size in advance, and investigators knew the group allocation. In cross-validation, a model built on a 13 V-J signature told ophthalmopathy apart from stable hyperthyroidism with approximately 90% sensitivity and approximately 81% specificity, and in testing the same model reached 80%/75%. Most expanded thyroid clonotypes (frequency above 0.001) were also found in blood, which suggests that blood repertoires may mirror thyroid immune responses. In validation, the model predicted progression to ophthalmopathy with roughly 70% sensitivity and around 72% specificity, a median of 6.5 months before onset.

The TCR beta CDR3 regions were amplified from the RNA transcripts. For the first round of RT-PCR on the TCR CDR3, the HTBI primer set was used together with the Qiagen OneStep RT-PCR kit. The libraries were constructed in a second round of multiplex PCR and then size-selected and purified. Paired-end sequencing of the libraries was performed with 100 bp reads on an Illumina HiSeq2000. As for how the authors treated the data: Raw data were processed with SOAPnuke, discarding reads with adapters, uncalled bases, mean Phred below 15, or no exact constant-primer or identifier match. High-quality paired reads were merged using COPE v1.2.5, and each unique nucleotide sequence was defined as a clonotype. MiTCR v1.1 was used to align the clonotypes against IMGT TRBV, TRBD and TRBJ reference segments. The analysis was restricted to V-J combinations with a frequency above 0.0001, which together covered roughly 99% of the repertoires. The TCS score was defined as the ratio of F50 (clonal expansion) to E x V (chaos), calculated using BLOSUM62-based TCRdist between CDR3 peptides within each V-J. Welch's t-statistics and random forest reduced 500 to 550 V-J features to 13, which were used in a naive Bayes classifier (R e1071). The similarity between thyroid and blood repertoires was quantified using the Morisita-Horn index. TCRdb took the public reads, trimmed them with fastp at Q25, ran MiXCR for clone calling and kept in-frame beta chains. Merged by CDR3 protein, the rows form single entries marked with the most common genes and DNA. The V and J calls follow TCRdb's processing rather than the paper's. A total of approximately 610,000 distinct CDR3 sequences appear in this sample, 14% to 15% of them only once. The biggest ten clones account for approximately 4.2% of the sample.

This clonotype came up a few times. Its antigen target is currently unknown. One base away there is no much larger clone; base qualities are not given. Ophthalmopathy patients had moderately to severely active disease, with a Clinical Activity Score of 3 or more, a NOSPECS grade of 4 or more, and a disease duration of less than 3 months. Exclusion was applied to patients with uncontrolled infections, other autoimmune diseases, pregnancy or lactation. Clinical symptoms, serum thyroxine and TRAb, thyroid ultrasound, and orbital computed tomography formed the basis for the diagnoses. PBMCs were isolated from 7.5 to 10 ml of fresh peripheral blood by Ficoll-Paque density gradient centrifugation. Total RNA was extracted with Trizol reagent, and quality was checked on an Agilent 2100 Bioanalyzer. Measured from the cysteine to the phenylalanine, the CDR3 is 16 residues long. The kept DNA is CDR3 alone, 48 bases in frame from the first base. Per the germline V gene (reference sequence), LNHDA is the CDR1 and SQIVND is the CDR2. Trimming costs V 3 bases and J 2 bases, and their ends lie 16 bases apart.

Sequencing was carried out using blood. Here the chain combines TRBV19 and TRBJ1-2; the D gene is perhaps TRBD1, on 5 matching bases. The TCR originated in a woman in her thirties or forties with Graves' ophthalmopathy. At the DNA level, the sequence is TGTGCCAGTAGTATTGCGGGACCGGGGATAAACTATGGCTACACCTTC. Translated, it gives CASSIAGPGINYGYTF.